This T cell receptor beta chain was identified in a study of T cell repertoires in aging, cancer and after chemotherapy. A few counts support this clonotype. A mixed TRB-A/B primer pool amplified rearranged TRB by multiplex touch-down PCR. TCRdb redid the calling of the multiplex PCR reads with MiXCR, one entry per CDR3 protein. The sample records 20,000 or so distinct CDR3 sequences, over 35% being singletons. TCR beta rearrangements were amplified from peripheral blood genomic DNA. Trimming took off 3 bases at V and 1 base at J, with 10 bases between the two ends. The CDR3 is made up of 15 amino acids. Germline V gene lookup returns CDR1 KGHSH and CDR2 LQKENI.

The rearrangement joins TRBV18 to TRBJ2-4; D is unresolved. Sequenced material: blood. The TCR sequence derives from a human donor with a solid tumor. CDR3: CASSPFMEAKNIQYF. CDR3 sequence (DNA): TGTGCCAGCTCACCCTTCATGGAGGCCAAAAACATTCAGTACTTC.